This T cell receptor (beta chain) was sequenced during a study of post-analysis software for immune sequencing data. Study background: Progressive-relapsing, secondary progressive and relapsing-remitting multiple sclerosis were among the disease courses included.

With 6 bases removed from V and 3 bases from J, the gap between germline ends came to 9 bases. This CDR3 comprises 12 residues. Unique molecular identifiers were present in the TCR beta cDNA libraries. T cells numbering about 0.95 to 10 million gave rise to about 540,000 cDNA molecules. TCRdb reprocessed the PCR reads with MiXCR, giving one entry per CDR3 protein. The sample lists some 890,000 distinct CDR3 sequences, about 53% seen once, with under 6% in the top ten. This clonotype was detected a few times. What it recognizes is unknown. Study-wide findings and caveats: Relative to controls, patients with multiple sclerosis showed significantly lower normalized Chao1 diversity. A few TRBV segments (TRBV5-6, TRBV5-1 and TRBV20-1 among them) occurred more frequently in patients than in controls. Samples from a shared batch, those prepared together, strongly co-clustered by F measure.

The genes are TRBV12-3 or TRBV12-4 and TRBJ2-7; D not certain. The specimen sequenced was blood. This TCR came from a girl between 10 and 17 years old with multiple sclerosis. The CDR3 is CASSLKFYEQYF. The CDR3, as DNA: TGTGCCAGCAGCCTCAAATTCTACGAGCAGTACTTC.